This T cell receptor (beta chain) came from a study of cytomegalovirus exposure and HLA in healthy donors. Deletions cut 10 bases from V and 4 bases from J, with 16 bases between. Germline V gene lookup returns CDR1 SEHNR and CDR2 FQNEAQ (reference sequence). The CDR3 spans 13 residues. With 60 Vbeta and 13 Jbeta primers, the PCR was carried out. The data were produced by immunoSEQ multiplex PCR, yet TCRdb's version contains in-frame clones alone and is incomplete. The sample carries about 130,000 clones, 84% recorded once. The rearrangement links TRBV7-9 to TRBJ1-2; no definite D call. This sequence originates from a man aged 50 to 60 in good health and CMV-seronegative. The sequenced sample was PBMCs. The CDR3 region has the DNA TGTGCCACCGGGGAGGCCGCCCTCTATGGCTACACCTTC. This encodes CATGEAALYGYTF.